This T cell receptor (beta chain) was retrieved from a study of patients and donors after allogeneic stem cell transplantation. Each CDR3 protein gets one entry after TCRdb re-called the RT-PCR reads with MiXCR. The sample yields roughly 880,000 distinct CDR3 sequences, roughly 17% seen once. V lost 5 bases and J lost 7, with 14 bases in between. This CDR3 spans 13 amino acids. CDR1 and CDR2 from the germline V gene are MNHNS and SASEGT. The table lists this clonotype with a few counts. The chain links TRBV6-1 to TRBJ1-2; the D is unclear. Sequenced sample: blood, either unsorted or a sorted T cell fraction (not recorded which). The receptor was isolated from a human donor who was either an allogeneic HSCT recipient or a stem cell or donor lymphocyte infusion donor (not recorded which). It is not recorded whose cells these are; they may come from a transplant donor. This CDR3 reads CASSQTELLGYTF. CDR3 nucleotide sequence: TGTGCCAGCAGTCAGACGGAACTACTTGGCTACACCTTC.